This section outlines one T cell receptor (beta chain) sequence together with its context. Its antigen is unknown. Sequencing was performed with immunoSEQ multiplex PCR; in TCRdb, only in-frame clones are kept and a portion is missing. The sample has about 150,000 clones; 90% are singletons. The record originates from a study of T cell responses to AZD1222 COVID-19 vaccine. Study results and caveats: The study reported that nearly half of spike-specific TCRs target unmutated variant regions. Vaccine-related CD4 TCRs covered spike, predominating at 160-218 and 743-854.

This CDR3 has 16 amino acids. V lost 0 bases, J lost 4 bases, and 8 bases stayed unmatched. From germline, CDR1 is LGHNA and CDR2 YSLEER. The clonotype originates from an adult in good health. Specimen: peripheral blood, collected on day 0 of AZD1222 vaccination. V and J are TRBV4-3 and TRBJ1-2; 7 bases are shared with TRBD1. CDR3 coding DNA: TGCGCCAGCAGCCAAGATGTCGGGACAGAGTTCTATGGCTACACCTTC. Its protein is CASSQDVGTEFYGYTF.